These 20 T cell receptor beta chains were sequenced from one sample in a study of T cells in Graves' hyperthyroidism and ophthalmopathy. Using RNA transcripts as the source, TCR beta CDR3 regions were amplified. RT-PCR in the first round (using the HTBI primer set) targeted the TCR CDR3. TCRdb redid the calling of the multiplex PCR reads with MiXCR, one entry per CDR3 protein. The table records about 600,000 distinct CDR3 sequences, approximately 15% of them present only once. Source material: blood. The source of these receptors is a young woman with Graves' ophthalmopathy.

This clonotype was seen many times. The chain combines TRBV2 with TRBJ2-1, with 10 bases identical to TRBD2. The CDR3 totals 15 residues. V dropped 1 base and J dropped 4; count of bases not matched to a gene: 1. Germline V gene sequence: CDR1 SNHLY, CDR2 FYNNEI. The CDR3 DNA follows: TGTGCCAGCAGTGAAGAACTAGCGGGATACAATGAGCAGTTCTTC. The encoded protein is CASSEELAGYNEQFF.

The V call is TRBV20-1, the J call TRBJ1-3; D perhaps matches TRBD1 (5 bases). CDR3 size: 12 residues. Germline V CDR1 and CDR2: DFQATT, SNEGSKA (reference sequence). Trimming stripped 3 bases from V and 4 bases from J, with 7 bases between. The CDR3 is CSASEGGNTIYF. As DNA, the CDR3 is TGCAGTGCTAGTGAGGGGGGAAACACCATATATTTT.

In this sample, this clonotype turned up many times. J is TRBJ1-1 and V is TRBV7-3; D ambiguous. Germline CDR1 is SGHTA and CDR2 is FQGTGA. The CDR3 loop spans 12 amino acids. V was shortened by 6 bases and J by 4 bases, with 9 bases between the two germline ends. The CDR3 is CASRGEGTEAFF. The CDR3, as DNA: TGTGCCAGCAGGGGAGAAGGCACTGAAGCTTTCTTT. Drawing the rest from reference TRBV7-3 and TRBJ1-1, the complete variable domain is GAGVSQTPSNKVTEKGKYVELRCDPISGHTALYWYRQSLGQGPEFLIYFQGTGAADDSGLPNDRFFAVRPEGSVSTLKIQRTERGDSAVYLCASRGEGTEAFFGQGTRLTVV.

This clonotype was picked up many times. V is TRBV20-1 and J is TRBJ1-1; D is possibly TRBD1 (5 bases). This CDR3 is 17 amino acids long. CDR1 and CDR2 from the germline V gene are DFQATT and SNEGSKA (reference sequence). Trimming shortened V by 0 bases and J by 0 bases, and 17 bases separated the two germline ends. CDR3: CSARDLGGNPLNTEAFF. The CDR3 DNA sequence: TGCAGTGCTAGAGATCTCGGGGGGAACCCACTGAACACTGAAGCTTTCTTT.

This clonotype was observed at least ten times. This chain links TRBV7-9 with TRBJ2-1; D may be TRBD2 (5 bases). The V end lost 1 base, the J end lost 0 bases, and 13 bases lay between the germline ends. Germline V gives CDR1 SEHNR, CDR2 FQNEAQ (reference sequence). CDR3 length: 17 amino acids. The CDR3 DNA follows: TGTGCCAGCAGCTTAGACCCTGGTCGGGGCTCCTACAATGAGCAGTTCTTC. Its protein product is CASSLDPGRGSYNEQFF.

V gene TRBV19 combines with J gene TRBJ1-2; tentatively, D is TRBD1 (6 bases). Deletions cut 5 bases from V and 8 bases from J, with 12 bases between. The CDR3 contains 12 residues. In germline, CDR1 is LNHDA, CDR2 SQIVND (reference sequence). As DNA, the CDR3 is TGTGCCAGTAGTCCAGCAGGGGACGGCTACACCTTC. Its protein product is CASSPAGDGYTF.

The chain couples TRBV6-1 to TRBJ1-5; 8 bases line up with TRBD1. Per germline, CDR1 MNHNS and CDR2 SASEGT. The CDR3 consists of 19 residues. The V segment lost 5 bases and the J segment 0 bases; nucleotides outside the gene matches: 15. The CDR3 coding sequence is TGTGCCAGCAGTCGAAGACCCAGGACAGGGAAAAATAGCAATCAGCCCCAGCATTTT. Protein sequence: CASSRRPRTGKNSNQPQHF.

The sample holds many counts of this clonotype. This chain joins TRBV4-2 and TRBJ1-2; TRBD1 agrees at 7 bases. V shed 5 bases and J 8 bases; nucleotides not matched to a gene: 14. The CDR3 is 15 residues long. Germline V gene sequence: CDR1 LGHNA, CDR2 YNFKEQ. The CDR3 nucleotides are TGTGCCAGCAGCGAAAGAGAGGGGGCGTTTATCGGCTACACCTTC. It specifies CASSEREGAFIGYTF.

This clonotype was recorded at least ten times. The chain recombines TRBV11-2 with TRBJ2-3, with 13 bases lining up with TRBD2. This CDR3 has 16 residues. CDR1 is SGHAT and CDR2 is FQNNGV in the germline V gene. V trimming: 5 bases; J trimming: 4 bases; junction bases outside the gene matches: 6. CDR3: CASSHRLAGGSDTQYF. The CDR3 DNA sequence: TGTGCCAGCAGCCACCGACTAGCGGGAGGCTCAGATACGCAGTATTTT.

This clonotype was picked up a small number of times. The rearrangement uses TRBV20-1 and TRBJ1-5; 8 bases match TRBD1. The germline CDR1 and CDR2 sequences are DFQATT and SNEGSKA (reference sequence). V lost 1 base to trimming and J lost 0 bases; unmatched junction nucleotides: 5. The CDR3 has 16 amino acids. CDR3 nucleotide sequence: TGCAGTGCTAGAGTCCGGACAGGGTATAGCAATCAGCCCCAGCATTTT. It encodes CSARVRTGYSNQPQHF.

This clonotype showed up many times. This chain links TRBV12-3 or TRBV12-4 with TRBJ2-1; 7 positions agree with TRBD2. This CDR3 is built from 14 residues. The V and J ends lost 0 bases and 12 bases, in that order; junction bases with no gene match: 8. The CDR3 coding sequence is TGTGCCAGCAGTTTAGCGCCTAGCGGCGGGACGCAGTTCTTC. Protein sequence: CASSLAPSGGTQFF.

This clonotype was picked up one time. A much larger clone is a single base away; this may be a read error. This chain joins TRBV4-2 and TRBJ2-7, with D unclear. This CDR3 is built from 12 residues. CDR1 and CDR2 from the germline V gene are LGHNA and YNFKEQ. Trimming removed 0 bases from V and 5 bases from J, with 5 bases in between. In nucleotides, the CDR3 is TGTGCCAGCAGCCAAGAGGCCCACGAGCAGTACTTC. Translating it yields CASSQEAHEQYF.

This clonotype was detected many times. The chain carries TRBV29-1 and TRBJ2-7; D unresolved. From germline, CDR1 is SQVTM and CDR2 ANQGSEA. The CDR3 sequence is 11 residues long. The V gene lost 3 bases and the J gene lost 5 bases, with 8 bases spanning the gap. In DNA form, the CDR3 reads TGCAGCGTTGAGGCCCAAAACGAGCAGTACTTC. Encoded protein: CSVEAQNEQYF.

This clonotype was detected ten times or more. The chain joins TRBV2 to TRBJ1-4; no reliable D call. V lost 4 bases to trimming and J lost 7 bases, with 7 bases between them. The CDR3 covers 12 residues. The germline V gene has CDR1 SNHLY and CDR2 FYNNEI. The CDR3 region is CASSGDSEKLFF. CDR3 sequence (DNA): TGTGCCAGCAGTGGGGATTCTGAAAAACTGTTTTTT. Supplemented by reference TRBV2 and TRBJ1-4, the full variable domain reads EPEVTQTPSHQVTQMGQEVILRCVPISNHLYFYWYRQILGQKVEFLVSFYNNEISEKSEIFDDQFSVERPDGSNFTLKIRSTKLEDSAMYFCASSGDSEKLFFGSGTQLSVL.

The chain recombines TRBV12-3 or TRBV12-4 with TRBJ2-2, with no clear D. This CDR3 comprises 13 residues. Trimming stripped 3 bases from V and 6 bases from J, with 8 bases between. CDR3 loop: CASSFTEPGELFF. The DNA of the CDR3 is TGTGCCAGCAGTTTTACAGAACCCGGGGAGCTGTTTTTT.

This clonotype was counted at least ten times. This chain connects TRBV7-9 to TRBJ1-1, with 7 positions matching TRBD1. The V gene end was trimmed by 3 bases and the J gene end by 4 bases; junction bases not matched to a gene: 11. Per germline, CDR1 SEHNR and CDR2 FQNEAQ (reference sequence). The CDR3 spans 16 residues. The CDR3 DNA reads TGTGCCAGCAGCTTCACTTTTGACAGGGCTGGCACTGAAGCTTTCTTT. Its translation is CASSFTFDRAGTEAFF.

This clonotype has more than one count but fewer than ten. The rearrangement uses TRBV20-1 and TRBJ2-1, with 8 bases matching TRBD2. With V trimmed by 5 bases and J by 2 bases, 17 bases remained unmatched. The CDR3 runs 18 residues. Germline V gene lookup returns CDR1 DFQATT and CDR2 SNEGSKA (reference sequence). The CDR3 DNA follows: TGCAGTGCTCCATTAAGAAACCGGAGCGGGAGACCCTACAATGAGCAGTTCTTC. This encodes CSAPLRNRSGRPYNEQFF.

This clonotype was recorded at least ten times. V usage is TRBV7-9 and J usage is TRBJ1-5, with TRBD1 as a possible D gene (5 bases). Germline CDR1 reads SEHNR; CDR2 reads FQNEAQ (reference sequence). The CDR3 length is 17 residues. V was cut by 5 bases and J by 4 bases, with 21 bases left in between. CDR3: CASSHGVPGLRNQPQHF. CDR3 in DNA: TGTGCCAGCAGCCACGGGGTACCGGGACTCAGAAATCAGCCCCAGCATTTT.

V usage is TRBV28 and J usage is TRBJ2-7; 11 nucleotides match TRBD1. Germline CDR1 and CDR2: MDHEN and SYDVKM. CDR3 size: 17 residues. Trimming cost V 7 bases and J 5 bases; bases outside gene matches: 16. The DNA of the CDR3 is TGTGCCAGCACCCTACCGAGGACAGGGGGCGCAACGAACGAGCAGTACTTC. Amino acid sequence: CASTLPRTGGATNEQYF.

The V gene is TRBV19, the J gene TRBJ2-1, with D perhaps TRBD2 (6 bases). The last part of the DNA fits TRBJ2-7 better; the J call may be wrong. The V gene's germline CDR1 is LNHDA and CDR2 SQIVND (reference sequence). There are 13 residues in the CDR3. Written as DNA, the CDR3 is TGTGCCAGTAGTCCCGGCCTGGGAGGTGAGCAGTACTTC. It specifies CASSPGLGGEQYF.